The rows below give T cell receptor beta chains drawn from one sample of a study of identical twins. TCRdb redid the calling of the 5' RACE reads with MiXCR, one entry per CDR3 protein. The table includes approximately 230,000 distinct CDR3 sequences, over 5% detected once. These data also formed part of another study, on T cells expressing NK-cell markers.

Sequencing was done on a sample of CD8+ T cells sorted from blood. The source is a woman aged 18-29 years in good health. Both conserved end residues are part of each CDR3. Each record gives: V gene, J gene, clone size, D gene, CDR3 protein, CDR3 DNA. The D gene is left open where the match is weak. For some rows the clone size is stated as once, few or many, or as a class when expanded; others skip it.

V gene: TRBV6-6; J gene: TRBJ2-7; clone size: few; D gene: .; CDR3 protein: CASLGTSYEQYF; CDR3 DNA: TGTGCCAGCCTTGGGACCTCCTACGAGCAGTACTTC
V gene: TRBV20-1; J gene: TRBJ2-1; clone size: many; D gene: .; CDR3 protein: CSARVDEQFF; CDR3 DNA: TGCAGTGCTAGAGTCGATGAGCAGTTCTTC
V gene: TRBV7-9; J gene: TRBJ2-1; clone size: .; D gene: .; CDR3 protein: CASTHPGTGNEQFF; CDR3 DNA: TGTGCCAGCACTCACCCCGGGACTGGGAATGAGCAGTTCTTC
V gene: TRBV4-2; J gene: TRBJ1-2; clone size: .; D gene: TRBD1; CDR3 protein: CASSQGVAGGTGYTF; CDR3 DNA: TGTGCCAGCAGCCAAGGGGTCGCAGGGGGCACTGGCTACACCTTC
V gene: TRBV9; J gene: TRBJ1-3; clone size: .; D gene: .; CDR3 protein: CASSPFIDGGRGTPGNTIYF; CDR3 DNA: TGTGCCAGCAGCCCCTTCATAGACGGGGGGCGAGGGACTCCTGGAAACACCATATATTTT
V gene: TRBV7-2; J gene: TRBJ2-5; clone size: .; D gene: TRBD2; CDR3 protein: CASRRGLAGGEETQYF; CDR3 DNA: TGTGCCAGCAGAAGAGGACTAGCGGGGGGGGAAGAGACCCAGTACTTC
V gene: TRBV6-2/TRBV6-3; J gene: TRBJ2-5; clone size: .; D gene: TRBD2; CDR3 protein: CASSPSGGESKETHYF; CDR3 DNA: TGTGCCAGCAGTCCGAGCGGGGGAGAATCAAAAGAGACCCATTACTTC
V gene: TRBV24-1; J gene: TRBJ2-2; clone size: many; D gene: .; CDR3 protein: CATSDPLYAGELFF; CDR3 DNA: TGTGCCACCAGTGATCCTCTATACGCCGGGGAGCTGTTTTTT
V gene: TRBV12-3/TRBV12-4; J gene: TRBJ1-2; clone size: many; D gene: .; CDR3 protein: CASSLLRTVSPGYYGYTF; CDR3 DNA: TGTGCCAGCAGTTTACTTAGGACCGTTAGTCCCGGGTACTATGGCTACACCTTC
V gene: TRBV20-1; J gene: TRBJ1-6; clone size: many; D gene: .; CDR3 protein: CSAWGAPLPSPLHF; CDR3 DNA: TGCAGTGCATGGGGGGCTCCTCTCCCATCACCCCTCCACTTT
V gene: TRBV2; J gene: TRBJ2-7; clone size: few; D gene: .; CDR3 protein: CASSGTERFYEQYF; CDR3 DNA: TGTGCCAGCAGTGGGACTGAGCGTTTCTACGAGCAGTACTTC
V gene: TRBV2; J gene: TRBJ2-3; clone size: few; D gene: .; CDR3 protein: CASSEALLASTDTQYF; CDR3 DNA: TGTGCCAGCAGTGAAGCGCTACTAGCCAGCACAGATACGCAGTATTTT
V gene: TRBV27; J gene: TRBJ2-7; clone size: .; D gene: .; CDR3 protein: CTSSFSGGWVYEQYF; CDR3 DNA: TGTACCAGCAGTTTTTCCGGGGGCTGGGTCTACGAGCAGTACTTC
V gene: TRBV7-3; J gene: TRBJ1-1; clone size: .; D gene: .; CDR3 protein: CASSYNRDTEAFF; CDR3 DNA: TGTGCCAGCAGCTACAATAGGGACACTGAAGCTTTCTTT
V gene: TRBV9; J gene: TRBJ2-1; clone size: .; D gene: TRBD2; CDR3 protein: CASKTGTSGYNEQFF; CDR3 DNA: TGTGCCAGCAAAACCGGGACTAGCGGCTACAATGAGCAGTTCTTC
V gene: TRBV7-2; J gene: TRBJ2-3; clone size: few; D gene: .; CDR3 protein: CASSPFWDITSTDTQYF; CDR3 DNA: TGTGCCAGCAGTCCTTTTTGGGACATAACTAGCACAGATACGCAGTATTTT
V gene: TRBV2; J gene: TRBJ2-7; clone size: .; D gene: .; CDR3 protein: CASSEAPGQAYEQYF; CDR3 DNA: TGTGCCAGCAGTGAAGCGCCGGGACAAGCCTACGAGCAGTACTTC
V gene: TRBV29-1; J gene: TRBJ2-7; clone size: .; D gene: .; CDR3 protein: CSAAGDGYEQYF; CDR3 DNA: TGCAGCGCCGCCGGGGACGGGTACGAGCAGTACTTC
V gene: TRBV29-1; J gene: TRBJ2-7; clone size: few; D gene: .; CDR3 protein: CSVVDRDHYEQYF; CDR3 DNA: TGCAGCGTTGTGGACCGGGATCACTACGAGCAGTACTTC
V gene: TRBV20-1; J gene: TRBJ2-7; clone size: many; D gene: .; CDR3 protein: CSASDRHNLYEQYF; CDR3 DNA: TGCAGTGCCTCAGACCGCCACAACTTATACGAGCAGTACTTC
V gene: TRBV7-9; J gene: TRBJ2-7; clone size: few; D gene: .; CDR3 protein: CASSPGSASYEQYF; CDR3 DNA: TGTGCCAGCAGCCCCGGGTCGGCGTCCTACGAGCAGTACTTC
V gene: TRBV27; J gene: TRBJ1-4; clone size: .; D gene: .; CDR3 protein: CASSVVGQPNEKLFF; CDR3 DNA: TGTGCCAGCAGTGTCGTAGGACAGCCTAATGAAAAACTGTTTTTT
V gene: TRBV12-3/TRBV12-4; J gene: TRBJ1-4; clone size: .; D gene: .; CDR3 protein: CASGEGSTTNEKLFF; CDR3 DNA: TGTGCCAGCGGTGAGGGCTCCACAACTAATGAAAAACTGTTTTTT
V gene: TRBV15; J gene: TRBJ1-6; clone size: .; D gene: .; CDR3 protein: CATSSEWGNSPLHF; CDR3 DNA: TGTGCCACCAGCAGCGAGTGGGGTAATTCACCCCTCCACTTT
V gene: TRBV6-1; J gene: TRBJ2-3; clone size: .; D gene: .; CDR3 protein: CASRSGRTDTQYF; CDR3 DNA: TGTGCCAGCAGATCGGGCAGGACAGATACGCAGTATTTT
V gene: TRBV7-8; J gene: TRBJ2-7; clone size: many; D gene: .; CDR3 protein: CASSFDFAYEQYF; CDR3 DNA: TGTGCCAGCAGCTTTGACTTTGCCTACGAGCAGTACTTC
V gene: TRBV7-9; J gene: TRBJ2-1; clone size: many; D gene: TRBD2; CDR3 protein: CASSSPGTRGNEQFF; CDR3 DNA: TGTGCCAGCAGCTCACCCGGGACTAGGGGCAATGAGCAGTTCTTC
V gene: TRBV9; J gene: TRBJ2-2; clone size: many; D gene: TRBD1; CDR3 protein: CASSPRTGKAGELFF; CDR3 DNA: TGTGCCAGCAGCCCCCGGACAGGGAAGGCCGGGGAGCTGTTTTTT
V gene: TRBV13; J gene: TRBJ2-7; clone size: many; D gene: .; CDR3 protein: CASSSGQIYEQYF; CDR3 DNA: TGCGCCAGCAGCTCTGGACAGATCTACGAGCAGTACTTC
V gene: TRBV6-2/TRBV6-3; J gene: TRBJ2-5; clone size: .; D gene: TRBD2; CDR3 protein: CASSYLAGGPETQYF; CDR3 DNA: TGTGCCAGCAGTTACTTAGCGGGGGGGCCAGAGACCCAGTACTTC
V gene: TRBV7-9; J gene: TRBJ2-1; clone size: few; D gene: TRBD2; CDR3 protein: CASSFGGRAAYNEQFF; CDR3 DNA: TGTGCCAGCAGCTTCGGCGGGAGGGCCGCCTACAATGAGCAGTTCTTC
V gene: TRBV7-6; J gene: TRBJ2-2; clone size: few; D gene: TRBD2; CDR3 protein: CASSEAGGSAGELFF; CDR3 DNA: TGTGCCAGCAGCGAGGCGGGGGGGAGTGCCGGGGAGCTGTTTTTT
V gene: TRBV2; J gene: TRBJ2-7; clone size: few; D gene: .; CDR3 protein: CASTGREQYF; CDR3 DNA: TGTGCCAGCACCGGGCGGGAGCAGTACTTC
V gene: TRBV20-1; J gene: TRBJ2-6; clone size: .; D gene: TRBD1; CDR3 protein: CSASGQGSSGANVLTF; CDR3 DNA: TGCAGTGCTAGCGGACAGGGAAGCTCTGGGGCCAACGTCCTGACTTTC
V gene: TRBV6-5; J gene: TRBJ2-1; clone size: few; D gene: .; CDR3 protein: CASRGPHNEQFF; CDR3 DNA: TGTGCCAGCAGGGGCCCCCACAATGAGCAGTTCTTC
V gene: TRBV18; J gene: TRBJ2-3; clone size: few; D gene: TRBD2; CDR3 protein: CASSLSLLAAAADTQYF; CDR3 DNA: TGTGCCAGCTCACTGAGTTTACTAGCGGCAGCCGCAGATACGCAGTATTTT
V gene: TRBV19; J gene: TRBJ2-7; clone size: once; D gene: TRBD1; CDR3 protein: CASSAGTGDREQYF; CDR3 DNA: TGTGCCAGTAGTGCCGGGACAGGGGACCGGGAGCAGTACTTC
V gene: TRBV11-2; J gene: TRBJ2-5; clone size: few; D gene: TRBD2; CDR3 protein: CASSLGASGGPEETQYF; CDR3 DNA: TGTGCCAGCAGCTTAGGTGCTAGCGGGGGGCCGGAAGAGACCCAGTACTTC
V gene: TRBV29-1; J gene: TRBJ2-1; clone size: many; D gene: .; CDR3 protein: CSVDQVRRAVNEQFF; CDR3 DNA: TGCAGCGTTGATCAGGTCCGGAGGGCCGTCAATGAGCAGTTCTTC
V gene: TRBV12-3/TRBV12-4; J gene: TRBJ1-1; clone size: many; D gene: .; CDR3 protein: CASRLGGTEAFF; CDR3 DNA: TGTGCCAGCAGGCTGGGGGGGACTGAAGCTTTCTTT
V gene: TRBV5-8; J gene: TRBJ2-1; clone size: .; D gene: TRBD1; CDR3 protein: CASSTRTGANEQFF; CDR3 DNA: TGTGCCAGCAGCACCAGGACAGGAGCGAATGAGCAGTTCTTC
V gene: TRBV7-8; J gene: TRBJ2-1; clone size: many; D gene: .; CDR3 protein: CASSSLNKGNEQFF; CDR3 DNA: TGTGCCAGCAGCTCTTTAAATAAGGGCAATGAGCAGTTCTTC
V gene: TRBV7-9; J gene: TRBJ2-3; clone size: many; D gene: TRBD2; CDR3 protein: CASSPGTSGSEKDTQYF; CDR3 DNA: TGTGCCAGCAGCCCGGGGACTAGCGGGAGTGAAAAGGATACGCAGTATTTT
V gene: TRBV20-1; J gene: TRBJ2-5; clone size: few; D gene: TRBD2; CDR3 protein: CSATAPAGVGETQYF; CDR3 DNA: TGCAGTGCTACCGCCCCAGCGGGAGTAGGAGAGACCCAGTACTTC
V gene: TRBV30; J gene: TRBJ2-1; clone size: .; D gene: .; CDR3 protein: CAWSEHNEQFF; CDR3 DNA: TGTGCCTGGAGTGAACACAATGAGCAGTTCTTC
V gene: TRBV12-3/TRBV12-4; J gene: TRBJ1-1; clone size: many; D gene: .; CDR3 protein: CASSFAENTEAFF; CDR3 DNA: TGTGCCAGCAGTTTCGCAGAGAACACTGAAGCTTTCTTT
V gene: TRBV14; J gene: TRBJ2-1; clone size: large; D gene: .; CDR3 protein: CASSQDRAGQFF; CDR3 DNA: TGTGCCAGCAGCCAAGACAGGGCAGGGCAGTTCTTC
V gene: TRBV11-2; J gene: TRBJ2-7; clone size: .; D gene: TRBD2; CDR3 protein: CASSFPLAGGTYEQYF; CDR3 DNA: TGTGCCAGCAGCTTCCCACTAGCGGGAGGGACCTACGAGCAGTACTTC
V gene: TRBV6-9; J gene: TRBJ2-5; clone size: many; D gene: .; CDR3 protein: CASSQETQYF; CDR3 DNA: TGTGCCAGCAGTCAAGAGACCCAGTACTTC
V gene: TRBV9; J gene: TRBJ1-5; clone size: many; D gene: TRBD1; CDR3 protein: CASSVGTVNQPQHF; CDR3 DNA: TGTGCCAGCAGCGTCGGGACAGTAAATCAGCCCCAGCATTTT
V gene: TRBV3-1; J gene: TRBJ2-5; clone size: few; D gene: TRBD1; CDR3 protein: CASSQDSGRGRGETQYF; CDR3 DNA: TGTGCCAGCAGCCAAGATAGCGGCAGGGGGCGGGGAGAGACCCAGTACTTC
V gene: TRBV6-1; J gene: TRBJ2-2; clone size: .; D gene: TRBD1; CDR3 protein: CASRRTGRSTGELFF; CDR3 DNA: TGTGCCAGCAGACGGACAGGGAGAAGCACCGGGGAGCTGTTTTTT
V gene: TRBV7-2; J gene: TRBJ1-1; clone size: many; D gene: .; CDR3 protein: CASESLRGNTEAFF; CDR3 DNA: TGTGCCAGCGAGAGCCTCAGGGGGAACACTGAAGCTTTCTTT
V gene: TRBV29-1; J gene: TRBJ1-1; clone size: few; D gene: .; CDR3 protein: CSVPTPRLGEAFF; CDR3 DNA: TGCAGCGTCCCCACCCCCCGCTTGGGTGAAGCTTTCTTT
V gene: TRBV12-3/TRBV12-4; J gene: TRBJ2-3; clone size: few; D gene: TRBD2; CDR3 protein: CASSAGGITDTQYF; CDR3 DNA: TGTGCCAGCAGTGCCGGGGGGATTACAGATACGCAGTATTTT